This TCR beta chain was observed in a study of T cells expressing NK-cell markers. Study-wide context: All TCR beta repertoires analysed originated from sorted CD3+CD56+NKG2C+, CD3+CD56+NKG2C- and CD3+CD56-NKG2C+ T cells.

UMIs were included in TCR beta cDNA generated by 5'RACE template switching. Reprocessing the 5' RACE reads, TCRdb reports a single entry for every CDR3 protein and omits DNA. The table lists about 120,000 distinct CDR3 sequences. The germline V gene encodes CDR1 MNHEY and CDR2 SVGAGI. The CDR3 is 15 amino acids. The V gene is TRBV6-5, the J gene TRBJ2-1; the D call from TCRdb, TRBD1, cannot be confirmed without DNA. The receptor was isolated from a woman between 18 and 75 years old in good health. Material: blood T cells: a sorted CD56 or NKG2C T cell subset, CD4+ or CD8+ T cells, or bulk PBMC T cells (not recorded which). The CDR3 region is CASSYEGTEYNEQFF.